The 27 T cell receptor beta chains below come from one sample, sequenced in a study of blood T cells in healthy people across ages. Using a J-beta primer mix together with a sample-barcoded 5' primer, a second PCR was run for roughly 6 to 11 cycles. TCRdb re-analysed the 5' RACE reads in MiXCR, keeping a single row per CDR3 protein. The sample lists some 550,000 distinct CDR3 sequences, about 45% occurring once. Sequencing was done on a sample of blood. The receptors were gathered from a man aged 80 or over in good health.

This clonotype showed up just a few times. This chain joins TRBV27 and TRBJ1-1; D might be TRBD1 (5 bases). The CDR3 runs to 16 residues. Germline lookup yields CDR1 MNHEY and CDR2 SMNVEV (reference sequence). The ends were cut back, 6 bases at V and 1 base at J, with 18 bases in the middle. For the CDR3, the DNA is TGTGCCAGCAGCCCCTATTTACAGGCGAGGAACACTGAAGCTTTCTTT. It translates to CASSPYLQARNTEAFF.

CDR3 DNA sequence: TGTGCCAGCAGCGCCAGCGGGAGCGAGGGGGATACGCAGTATTTT. This sequence encodes CASSASGSEGDTQYF. V gene TRBV9 combines with J gene TRBJ2-3; the match to TRBD2 covers 8 bases. The germline CDR1 and CDR2 sequences are SGDLS and YYNGEE. The CDR3 sequence is 15 residues long. The trim removed 3 bases at V and 6 bases at J, leaving 9 bases unmatched.

This sequence joins TRBV20-1 and TRBJ2-7, with no clear D. The CDR3 extends over 13 amino acids. Germline V gene data show CDR1 as DFQATT and CDR2 as SNEGSKA (reference sequence). The V end was cut by 3 bases, the J end by 7 bases, with 16 bases between. The CDR3 spells CSASLSHEMEQYF. The CDR3 nucleotides are TGCAGTGCTAGTTTGTCCCATGAAATGGAGCAGTACTTC.

The CDR3 nucleotides are TGTGCCAGCAGTTCCGGGCTGGGTACTGAAGCTTTCTTT. Protein: CASSSGLGTEAFF. V is TRBV27 and J is TRBJ1-1; D ambiguous. Trimming cost V 4 bases and J 5 bases, with 11 bases left between them. Germline CDR1 and CDR2: MNHEY and SMNVEV (reference sequence). This CDR3 region has 13 residues.

The chain links TRBV2 to TRBJ2-1, with D perhaps matching TRBD2 (7 bases). CDR1 SNHLY and CDR2 FYNNEI come from the germline V gene. The ends were cut back, 8 bases at V and 6 bases at J, with 20 bases in the middle. The length of the CDR3 is 15 residues. The CDR3 protein is CASGREGGGSNEQFF. In nucleotides, the CDR3 is TGTGCCAGCGGCAGGGAGGGGGGCGGCTCCAATGAGCAGTTCTTC.

The chain couples TRBV6-6 to TRBJ2-4, with 9 bases that match TRBD1. The DNA end is a closer match to TRBJ2-7, so the J assignment may be wrong. The CDR3 is made up of 14 amino acids. The germline gives CDR1 MNHNY, CDR2 SVGAGI (reference sequence). The CDR3 protein is CASSFRDRASEQYF. The CDR3 coding sequence is TGTGCCAGCAGTTTCCGGGACAGGGCCAGCGAGCAGTACTTC.

This chain connects TRBV12-3 or TRBV12-4 to TRBJ1-1, with a tentative D call TRBD1 (6 bases). The CDR3 is made up of 15 amino acids. V dropped 1 base and J dropped 2 bases, with 11 bases sitting between them. The chain's CDR3 is CASSLEGRGNTEAFF. In nucleotides, the CDR3 is TGTGCCAGCAGTTTAGAGGGCAGGGGTAACACTGAAGCTTTCTTT.

As regards this clonotype: A much larger clone lies a single base off, so this may be a read error. The chain employs TRBV11-3 and TRBJ2-1, with D perhaps matching TRBD2 (5 bases). The CDR3 has 15 amino acids. Germline values: CDR1 SGHNT, CDR2 YENEEA. V was clipped by 3 bases and J by 4 bases, with 13 bases between them. The CDR3 DNA is TGTGCCAGCAGCTTCTTCCGAGCGGAATACAATGAGCAGTTCTTC. It codes for CASSFFRAEYNEQFF.

The chain has TRBV9 and TRBJ2-1, with 11 bases identical to TRBD2. Germline CDR1 is SGDLS and CDR2 is YYNGEE. The CDR3 spans 16 residues. With 3 bases clipped from V and 8 bases from J, the junction kept 10 bases outside the gene matches. CDR3 bases: TGTGCCAGCAGCGCCAGCTTAGCGGGAGGGGCCGATGAGCAGTTCTTC. Protein sequence: CASSASLAGGADEQFF.

This clonotype was seen a handful of times. This rearrangement joins TRBV6-5 to TRBJ1-5, with D perhaps TRBD1 (6 bases). The CDR3 contains 15 residues. Looked up from germline, CDR1 is MNHEY and CDR2 is SVGAGI. Trimming removed 0 bases from V and 3 bases from J, with 9 bases in between. The CDR3 sequence: CASSYSGHNNQPQHF. CDR3 DNA sequence: TGTGCCAGCAGTTACTCGGGACACAACAATCAGCCCCAGCATTTT.

This clonotype occurred a few times. The rearrangement links TRBV5-1 to TRBJ2-3; D is unclear. Germline CDR1 and CDR2: SGHRS and YFSETQ. This CDR3 has 15 amino acids. V was cut by 2 bases and J by 4 bases, with 14 bases left in between. CDR3 protein: CASSFASRTSDTQYF. The CDR3 DNA follows: TGCGCCAGCAGCTTCGCGTCCCGGACCTCAGATACGCAGTATTTT.

In this sample, this clonotype turned up many times. For the CDR3, the DNA is TGTGCCAGCAGTTACGGAGGGTTGAATCAGCCCCAGCATTTT. Amino acid sequence: CASSYGGLNQPQHF. The V gene is TRBV6-5, the J gene TRBJ1-5, with D unresolved. Germline values: CDR1 MNHEY, CDR2 SVGAGI. The CDR3 has 14 amino acids. The V and J ends lost 2 bases and 4 bases respectively, with 9 bases between them.

This chain connects TRBV6-6 to TRBJ1-6; D remains ambiguous. The CDR3 consists of 16 residues. V lost 2 bases, J lost 5 bases, and 13 bases lay in between. Germline lookup yields CDR1 MNHNY and CDR2 SVGAGI (reference sequence). CDR3 DNA: TGTGCCAGCAGTTACCTCCCGCCGTTGGATAATTCACCCCTCCACTTT. This encodes CASSYLPPLDNSPLHF.

This chain links TRBV6-6 with TRBJ1-2; weak D call: TRBD1 (5 bases). This CDR3 is 14 amino acids long. Germline-derived CDR1 and CDR2 are MNHNY and SVGAGI (reference sequence). V was cut by 7 bases and J by 0 bases, with 12 bases left in between. In nucleotides, the CDR3 is TGTGCCAGCACCGGACACGAAACTAACTATGGCTACACCTTC. Protein sequence: CASTGHETNYGYTF.

The chain joins TRBV29-1 to TRBJ2-5; D unclear. The V end was cut by 4 bases, the J end by 5 bases, with 8 bases between. This CDR3 has 11 amino acids. CDR1 SQVTM and CDR2 ANQGSEA come from the germline V gene. CDR3 residues: CSVGNRETQYF. The CDR3 nucleotides are TGCAGCGTTGGGAATCGGGAGACCCAGTACTTC.

This sequence joins TRBV7-9 and TRBJ2-1; maybe TRBD1 (5 bases). Germline values: CDR1 SEHNR, CDR2 FQNEAQ (reference sequence). Trimming stripped 2 bases from V and 9 bases from J, with 17 bases between. This CDR3 spans 15 amino acids. CDR3 loop: CASSLQAGRMGEQFF. The CDR3 DNA reads as TGTGCCAGCAGCTTACAGGCAGGGCGTATGGGTGAGCAGTTCTTC.

The rearrangement links TRBV20-1 to TRBJ2-7, with D possibly being TRBD1 (5 bases). Germline V gene data show CDR1 as DFQATT and CDR2 as SNEGSKA (reference sequence). V was clipped by 0 bases and J by 2 bases, with 17 bases between them. This CDR3 has 16 residues. The CDR3 DNA reads TGCAGTGCTAGAGATGGGCAAGGCAGGGTTACCTACGAGCAGTACTTC. Protein: CSARDGQGRVTYEQYF.

J is TRBJ1-2 and V is TRBV9; weak D call: TRBD1 (5 bases). This CDR3 contains 14 residues. Germline loops: CDR1 SGDLS, CDR2 YYNGEE. With 0 bases removed from V and 7 bases from J, the gap between germline ends came to 13 bases. CDR3 residues: CASSVGVGAFGYTF. The DNA of the CDR3 is TGTGCCAGCAGCGTAGGGGTAGGGGCTTTTGGCTACACCTTC. Full variable domain (rest looked up from reference TRBV9 and TRBJ1-2): DSGVTQTPKHLITATGQRVTLRCSPRSGDLSVYWYQQSLDQGLQFLIQYYNGEERAKGNILERFSAQQFPDLHSELNLSSLELGDSALYFCASSVGVGAFGYTFGSGTRLTVV.

This clonotype was detected a few times. The chain carries TRBV7-2 and TRBJ1-5; D remains ambiguous. Per the germline V gene, CDR1 is SGHTA and CDR2 is FQGNSA. The CDR3 totals 15 residues. V was cut by 2 bases and J by 0 bases, with 8 bases left in between. CDR3 sequence: CASSLTPNSNQPQHF. CDR3 DNA: TGTGCCAGCAGCTTAACCCCAAATAGCAATCAGCCCCAGCATTTT.

The chain is built from TRBV28 and TRBJ2-4; no definite D call. Gene TRBJ2-7 matches the end of the DNA better, so the J call may be wrong. The CDR3 is 11 residues long. Germline CDR1 and CDR2: MDHEN and SYDVKM. The CDR3 region has the DNA TGTGCCAGCAAGGCTGACTACGAGCAGTACTTC. This sequence encodes CASKADYEQYF.

V usage is TRBV20-1 and J usage is TRBJ2-7, with a tentative D call TRBD1 (5 bases). With 0 bases removed from V and 7 bases from J, the gap between germline ends came to 22 bases. This CDR3 is 16 amino acids long. Germline loops: CDR1 DFQATT, CDR2 SNEGSKA (reference sequence). CDR3 sequence reads: CSARDRLKGNLNEQYF. CDR3 coding DNA: TGCAGTGCTAGAGATCGGTTGAAGGGGAATCTGAATGAGCAGTACTTC.

This clonotype showed up just a few times. V usage is TRBV4-1 and J usage is TRBJ2-7, with 9 bases identical to TRBD1. J was trimmed by 0 bases and V by 4 bases; bases with no gene match: 7. Germline V gives CDR1 MGHRA, CDR2 YSYEKL. The CDR3 has 16 amino acids. CDR3 protein: CASSLNPGQGSYEQYF. DNA of the CDR3: TGCGCCAGCAGCCTCAACCCGGGACAGGGCTCCTACGAGCAGTACTTC.

The rearrangement links TRBV7-2 to TRBJ1-2; D not resolved. CDR1 and CDR2 from the germline V gene are SGHTA and FQGNSA. V was trimmed by 1 base and J by 3 bases, leaving 15 bases between them. The CDR3 contains 16 residues. The CDR3 DNA sequence: TGTGCCAGCAGCTTAGGACTAAAGGGTCTTGACTATGGCTACACCTTC. Encoded protein: CASSLGLKGLDYGYTF.

There are a few counts of this clonotype. As DNA, the CDR3 is TGTGCCAGCAGTTCTAGGCTAGCGGGCGACAATGAGCAGTTCTTC. It encodes CASSSRLAGDNEQFF. J is TRBJ2-1 and V is TRBV27; 8 positions agree with TRBD2. CDR1 MNHEY and CDR2 SMNVEV come from the germline V gene (reference sequence). V lost 4 bases and J lost 5; bases outside the gene matches: 7. This CDR3 comprises 15 residues.

Comment on this clonotype: No conserved phenylalanine or tryptophan ends this CDR3, so it is likely a read error. The chain is built from TRBV20-1 and TRBJ2-7; either TRBD1 or TRBD2 may supply D (5 bases each). Per the germline V gene, CDR1 is DFQATT and CDR2 is SNEGSKA (reference sequence). V lost 1 base and J 3 bases, leaving 19 bases between the germline ends. The CDR3 is 16 amino acids. DNA for the CDR3: TGCAGTGCTAGAGGGGGGTTCGGCCAGACTTACTACGAGCAGTACTTA. Its protein product is CSARGGFGQTYYEQYL.

This clonotype was seen more than once but under ten times. The rearrangement links TRBV7-2 to TRBJ2-1; D is unclear. The CDR3 is 12 residues long. V was pared by 3 bases and J by 9 bases, with 9 bases between. The V gene's germline CDR1 is SGHTA and CDR2 FQGNSA. The DNA for the CDR3 is TGTGCCAGCAGCTTCAATCCACCTGAGCAGTTCTTC. Its protein is CASSFNPPEQFF.

This clonotype turned up a few times. The chain is built from TRBV6-6 and TRBJ1-1, with D maybe TRBD1 (6 bases). CDR1 MNHNY and CDR2 SVGAGI come from the germline V gene (reference sequence). The CDR3 totals 14 residues. V dropped 8 bases and J dropped 4 bases, with 17 bases sitting between them. The CDR3 is CASAVGGAITEAFF. DNA of the CDR3: TGTGCCAGCGCGGTGGGGGGGGCGATCACTGAAGCTTTCTTT.